This TCR beta chain was identified during a study of identical twins. The CDR3 spans 12 residues. Per the germline V gene, CDR1 is SGHVS and CDR2 is FQNEAQ. V lost 5 bases, J lost 4 bases, and 8 bases lay in between. TCRdb re-called the 5' RACE reads with MiXCR, one entry per CDR3 protein. This sample has about 1.7 million distinct CDR3 sequences, with under 35% found just once. Sequencing was carried out using cord blood. The TCR sequence derives from a newborn girl in good health. J is TRBJ1-2 and V is TRBV7-8, with D possibly being TRBD1 (5 bases). For the CDR3, the DNA is TGTGCCAGCAGCACGACAGTCTATGGCTACACCTTC. Encoded protein: CASSTTVYGYTF.